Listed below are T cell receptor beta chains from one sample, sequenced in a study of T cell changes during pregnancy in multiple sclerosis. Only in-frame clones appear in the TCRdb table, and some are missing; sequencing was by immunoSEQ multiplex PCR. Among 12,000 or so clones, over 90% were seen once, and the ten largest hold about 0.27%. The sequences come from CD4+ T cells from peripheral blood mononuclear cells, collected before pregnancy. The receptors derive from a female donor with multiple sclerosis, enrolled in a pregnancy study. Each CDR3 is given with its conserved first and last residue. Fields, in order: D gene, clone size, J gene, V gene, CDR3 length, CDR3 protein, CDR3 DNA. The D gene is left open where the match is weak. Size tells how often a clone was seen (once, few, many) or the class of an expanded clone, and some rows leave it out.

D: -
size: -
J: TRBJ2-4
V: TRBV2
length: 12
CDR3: CASLQGGGPPDF
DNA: TGTGCCAGTCTACAGGGGGGGGGACCCCCCGACTTC

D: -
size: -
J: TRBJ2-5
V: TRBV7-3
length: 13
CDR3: CASSPRLGETQYF
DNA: TGTGCCAGCAGTCCTCGCCTAGGAGAGACCCAGTACTTC

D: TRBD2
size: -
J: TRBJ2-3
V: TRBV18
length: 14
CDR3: CASSPLRGADTQYF
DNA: TGTGCCAGCTCACCACTTCGGGGGGCAGATACGCAGTATTTT

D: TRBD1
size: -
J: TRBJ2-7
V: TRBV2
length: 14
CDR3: CASSPGTGIYEQYF
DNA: TGTGCCAGCAGCCCCGGGACAGGGATCTACGAGCAGTACTTC

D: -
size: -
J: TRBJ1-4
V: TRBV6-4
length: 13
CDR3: CASSDKLRGKLFF
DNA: TGTGCCAGCAGTGACAAATTGCGGGGAAAACTGTTTTTT

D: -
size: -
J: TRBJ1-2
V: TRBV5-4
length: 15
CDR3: CASSSPPTDNYGYTF
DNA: TGTGCCAGCAGCTCACCACCGACTGATAACTATGGCTACACCTTC

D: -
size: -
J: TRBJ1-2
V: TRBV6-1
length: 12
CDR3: CASSGGAGGYTF
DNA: TGTGCCAGCTCGGGAGGGGCCGGTGGCTACACCTTC

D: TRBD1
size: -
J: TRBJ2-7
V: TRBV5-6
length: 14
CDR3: CASIYRDRVYEQYF
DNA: TGTGCCAGCATCTACCGGGACAGGGTCTACGAGCAGTACTTC

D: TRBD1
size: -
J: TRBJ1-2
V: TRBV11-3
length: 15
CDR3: CASSSEDRGNYGYTF
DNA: TGTGCCAGCAGCTCCGAGGACAGGGGAAACTATGGCTACACCTTC

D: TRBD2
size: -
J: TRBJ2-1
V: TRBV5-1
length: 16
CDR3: CASSGGTSGGAGEQFF
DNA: TGCGCCAGCAGCGGAGGGACTAGCGGGGGGGCCGGTGAGCAGTTCTTC

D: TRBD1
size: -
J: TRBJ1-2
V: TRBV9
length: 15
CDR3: CASSPRDRGRGGYTF
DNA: TGTGCCAGCAGCCCCCGGGACAGGGGCAGAGGTGGCTACACCTTC

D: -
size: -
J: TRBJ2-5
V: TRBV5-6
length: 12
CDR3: CASSLIEETQYF
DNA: TGTGCCAGCAGCTTGATAGAGGAGACCCAGTACTTC

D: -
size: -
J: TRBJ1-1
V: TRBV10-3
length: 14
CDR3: CAISEIQGNTEAFF
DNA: TGTGCCATCAGTGAGATCCAGGGGAACACTGAAGCTTTCTTT

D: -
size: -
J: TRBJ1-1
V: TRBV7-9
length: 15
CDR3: CASSPYTDSNTEAFF
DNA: TGTGCCAGCAGCCCCTACACGGACTCGAACACTGAAGCTTTCTTT

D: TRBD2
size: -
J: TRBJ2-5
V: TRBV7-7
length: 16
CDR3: CASSLRLAGGQETQYF
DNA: TGTGCTAGCAGCTTACGTCTAGCGGGGGGGCAAGAGACCCAGTACTTC

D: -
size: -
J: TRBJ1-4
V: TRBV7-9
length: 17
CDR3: CASSSVPRGGTNEKLFF
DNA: TGTGCCAGCAGCTCCGTTCCCCGCGGGGGAACTAATGAAAAACTGTTTTTT

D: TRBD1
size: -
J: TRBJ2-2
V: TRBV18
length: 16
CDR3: CASSPTGTGYTGELFF
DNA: TGTGCCAGCTCACCCACCGGGACAGGGTACACCGGGGAGCTGTTTTTT

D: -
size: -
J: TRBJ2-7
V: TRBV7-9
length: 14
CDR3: CASSLGGVSYEQYF
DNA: TGTGCCAGCAGCTTAGGGGGGGTTTCCTACGAGCAGTACTTC

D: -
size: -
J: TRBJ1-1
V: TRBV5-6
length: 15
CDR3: CASSFGGWGSTEAFF
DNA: TGTGCCAGCAGCTTCGGGGGATGGGGTTCCACTGAAGCTTTCTTT

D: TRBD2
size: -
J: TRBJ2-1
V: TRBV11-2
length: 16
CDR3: CASSSGLAGGGNEQFF
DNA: TGTGCCAGCAGCTCCGGACTAGCGGGGGGGGGCAATGAGCAGTTCTTC

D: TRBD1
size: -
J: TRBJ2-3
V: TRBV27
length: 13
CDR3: CATSGQGADTQYF
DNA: TGTGCCACCTCCGGACAGGGGGCAGATACGCAGTATTTT

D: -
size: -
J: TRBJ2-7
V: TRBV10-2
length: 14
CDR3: CASSISARSYEQYF
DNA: TGCGCCAGCAGCATCTCGGCGAGGTCCTACGAGCAGTACTTC

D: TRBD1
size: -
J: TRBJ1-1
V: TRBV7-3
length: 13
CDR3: CASSRDRGTEAFF
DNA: TGTGCCAGCAGCCGCGACAGGGGCACTGAAGCTTTCTTT

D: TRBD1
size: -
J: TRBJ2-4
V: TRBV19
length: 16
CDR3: CASMAGTGMAKNIQYF
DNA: TGTGCCAGTATGGCGGGGACAGGGATGGCCAAAAACATTCAGTACTTC

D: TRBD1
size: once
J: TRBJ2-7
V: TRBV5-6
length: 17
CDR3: CASSTGQGAALWYEQYF
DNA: TGTGCCAGCAGCACCGGACAGGGGGCGGCCCTTTGGTACGAGCAGTACTTC

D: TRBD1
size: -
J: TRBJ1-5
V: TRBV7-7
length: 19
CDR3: CASSDLGRGRVRSNQPQHF
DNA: TGTGCTAGCAGCGACTTGGGCAGGGGGCGCGTCAGAAGCAATCAGCCCCAGCATTTT

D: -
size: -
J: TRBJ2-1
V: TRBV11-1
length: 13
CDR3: CASSLESTGVEFF
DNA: TGTGCCAGCAGCTTAGAATCGACCGGGGTGGAGTTCTTC

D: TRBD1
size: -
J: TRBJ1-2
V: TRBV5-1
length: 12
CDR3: CASSDTGDGYTF
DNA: TGCGCCAGCTCAGACACAGGGGATGGCTACACCTTC

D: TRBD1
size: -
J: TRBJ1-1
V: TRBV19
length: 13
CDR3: CASKRQGASEAFF
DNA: TGTGCCAGCAAACGACAGGGGGCGAGTGAAGCTTTCTTT